This T cell receptor (beta chain) derives from a study of blood T cell repertoires in COVID-19. Study-wide background: Italy, Spain and the United States were the sources of the convalescent and acute COVID-19 samples.

Study processing details: Amplifying reference gene primers gave estimates of nucleated cell counts. Libraries were prepared by immunoSEQ multiplex PCR; TCRdb keeps only in-frame clonotypes and omits some of them. V, J and clone size were drawn from that table, and D and trimming were deduced from the DNA. Of some 200,000 clones in the sample, around 83% were seen once. The sequence was obtained from a woman aged 40 to 50 with acute or convalescent COVID-19. The specimen sequenced was peripheral blood.

The chain's CDR3 is CASSPQPGGTEAFF. The CDR3 coding sequence is TGCGCCAGCAGCCCCCAACCAGGGGGAACTGAAGCTTTCTTT. The chain joins TRBV5-1 to TRBJ1-1; TRBD1 agrees at 7 bases. V lost 4 bases to trimming and J lost 5 bases; unmatched junction nucleotides: 8. The germline V gene encodes CDR1 SGHRS and CDR2 YFSETQ. CDR3 length: 14 amino acids. Complete variable domain (other parts from reference TRBV5-1 and TRBJ1-1): KAGVTQTPRYLIKTRGQQVTLSCSPISGHRSVSWYQQTPGQGLQFLFEYFSETQRNKGNFPGRFSGRQFSNSRSEMNVSTLELGDSALYLCASSPQPGGTEAFFGQGTRLTVV.